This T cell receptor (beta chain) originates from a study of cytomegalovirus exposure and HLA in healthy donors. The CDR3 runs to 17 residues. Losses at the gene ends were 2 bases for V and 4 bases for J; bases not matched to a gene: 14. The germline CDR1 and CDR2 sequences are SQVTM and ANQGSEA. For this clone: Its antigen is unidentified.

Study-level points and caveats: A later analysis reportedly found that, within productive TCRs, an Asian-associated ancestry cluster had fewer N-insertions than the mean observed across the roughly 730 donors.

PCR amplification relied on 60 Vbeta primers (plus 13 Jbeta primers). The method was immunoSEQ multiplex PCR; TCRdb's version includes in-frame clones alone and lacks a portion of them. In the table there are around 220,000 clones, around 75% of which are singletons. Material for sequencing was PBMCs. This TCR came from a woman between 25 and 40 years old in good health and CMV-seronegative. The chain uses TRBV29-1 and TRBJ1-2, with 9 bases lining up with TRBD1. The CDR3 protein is CSVEFGTGPNDLYGYTF. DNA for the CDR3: TGCAGCGTTGAATTCGGGACAGGGCCAAACGACCTCTATGGCTACACCTTC.